These T cell receptor beta chains were read from a single sample in a study of response to subunit inactivated influenza vaccine. In TCRdb, the RT-PCR reads were re-called with MiXCR into one record per CDR3 protein. The sample holds 700,000 to 800,000 distinct CDR3 sequences, 15% to 20% seen once. This specimen consisted of PBMCs from blood, obtained approximately 5 days after vaccination. Source of these receptors: a man in his forties or fifties who received an inactivated influenza vaccine. Both conserved end residues are part of each CDR3. Fields, in order: D gene, V gene, J gene, clone size, CDR3 protein, CDR3 DNA. D genes are given only for firm matches. The size field is filled for only some rows; it gives once, few, many or a size class.

d_gene: TRBD1
v_gene: TRBV2
j_gene: TRBJ2-1
abundance: .
CDR3aa: CASSKLTGDNLGVQFF
CDR3nt: TGTGCCAGCAGCAAGCTGACAGGGGACAACTTGGGCGTGCAGTTCTTC

d_gene: TRBD2
v_gene: TRBV3-1
j_gene: TRBJ2-1
abundance: few
CDR3aa: CASTRRTSGGYNEQFF
CDR3nt: TGTGCCAGCACCAGACGGACTAGCGGGGGATACAATGAGCAGTTCTTC

d_gene: TRBD1
v_gene: TRBV12-3/TRBV12-4
j_gene: TRBJ1-1
abundance: .
CDR3aa: CASSPRTGGRTEAFF
CDR3nt: TGTGCCAGCAGTCCACGGACAGGGGGAAGGACTGAAGCTTTCTTT

d_gene: .
v_gene: TRBV15
j_gene: TRBJ2-2
abundance: few
CDR3aa: CATSRDGGMGGPGELFF
CDR3nt: TGTGCCACCAGCAGAGATGGGGGGATGGGAGGCCCCGGGGAGCTGTTTTTT

d_gene: .
v_gene: TRBV6-1
j_gene: TRBJ1-2
abundance: .
CDR3aa: CASSELQGGYTF
CDR3nt: TGTGCCAGCAGTGAACTCCAGGGTGGCTACACCTTC

d_gene: TRBD2
v_gene: TRBV18
j_gene: TRBJ2-7
abundance: .
CDR3aa: CASSPRLAGGPSEQYF
CDR3nt: TGTGCCAGCTCACCCAGACTAGCGGGGGGGCCGAGCGAGCAGTACTTC

d_gene: TRBD1
v_gene: TRBV7-2
j_gene: TRBJ2-3
abundance: .
CDR3aa: CASSIQGNRRDTQYF
CDR3nt: TGTGCCAGCAGCATACAGGGGAATAGGAGGGATACGCAGTATTTT

d_gene: TRBD1
v_gene: TRBV4-1
j_gene: TRBJ2-3
abundance: .
CDR3aa: CASSRQGRASSDTQYF
CDR3nt: TGCGCCAGCAGCCGACAGGGTCGAGCTAGTTCAGATACGCAGTATTTT

d_gene: .
v_gene: TRBV9
j_gene: TRBJ2-5
abundance: .
CDR3aa: CASSGPGAQETQYF
CDR3nt: TGTGCCAGCAGCGGGCCAGGGGCGCAAGAGACCCAGTACTTC

d_gene: TRBD2
v_gene: TRBV7-2
j_gene: TRBJ2-3
abundance: many
CDR3aa: CASSVTSGGAGDTQYF
CDR3nt: TGTGCCAGCAGCGTTACTAGCGGGGGGGCCGGGGATACGCAGTATTTT

d_gene: TRBD2
v_gene: TRBV6-5
j_gene: TRBJ2-3
abundance: .
CDR3aa: CASNSGGVSTDTQYF
CDR3nt: TGTGCCAGCAATTCCGGGGGGGTTAGCACAGATACGCAGTATTTT

d_gene: .
v_gene: TRBV28
j_gene: TRBJ2-5
abundance: few
CDR3aa: CASSLTKTQYF
CDR3nt: TGTGCCAGCAGTTTAACGAAGACCCAGTACTTC

d_gene: .
v_gene: TRBV5-1
j_gene: TRBJ2-7
abundance: few
CDR3aa: CASSLEQGQKHEQYF
CDR3nt: TGCGCCAGCAGCTTGGAGCAGGGCCAAAAGCACGAGCAGTACTTC

d_gene: .
v_gene: TRBV20-1
j_gene: TRBJ1-5
abundance: .
CDR3aa: CSASPGGQRNQPQHF
CDR3nt: TGCAGTGCTAGTCCCGGGGGGCAGAGGAATCAGCCCCAGCATTTT

d_gene: .
v_gene: TRBV15
j_gene: TRBJ2-7
abundance: .
CDR3aa: CATSSPMGRYEQYF
CDR3nt: TGTGCCACCAGCAGCCCGATGGGGCGCTACGAGCAGTACTTC

d_gene: TRBD2
v_gene: TRBV11-2
j_gene: TRBJ2-1
abundance: .
CDR3aa: CASSLISAGGGDEQFF
CDR3nt: TGTGCCAGCAGCTTAATCTCCGCGGGAGGTGGGGATGAGCAGTTCTTC

d_gene: .
v_gene: TRBV11-2
j_gene: TRBJ2-1
abundance: .
CDR3aa: CASSLERTRGSEQFF
CDR3nt: TGTGCCAGCAGCTTAGAAAGGACCCGGGGAAGCGAGCAGTTCTTC

d_gene: .
v_gene: TRBV7-8
j_gene: TRBJ2-1
abundance: few
CDR3aa: CASSQYSGGQFF
CDR3nt: TGTGCCAGCAGCCAATACTCTGGGGGGCAGTTCTTC

d_gene: .
v_gene: TRBV29-1
j_gene: TRBJ2-3
abundance: .
CDR3aa: CSVEADSTDTQYF
CDR3nt: TGCAGCGTTGAAGCGGATAGCACAGATACGCAGTATTTT

d_gene: TRBD2
v_gene: TRBV5-1
j_gene: TRBJ2-5
abundance: .
CDR3aa: CASSPTSPPLETQYF
CDR3nt: TGCGCCAGCAGCCCGACTAGCCCCCCCCTGGAGACCCAGTACTTC

d_gene: .
v_gene: TRBV6-1
j_gene: TRBJ2-7
abundance: many
CDR3aa: CASSEVWGHYEQYF
CDR3nt: TGTGCCAGCAGTGAAGTCTGGGGGCACTACGAGCAGTACTTC

d_gene: TRBD1
v_gene: TRBV28
j_gene: TRBJ2-7
abundance: .
CDR3aa: CASRTGQWNEQYF
CDR3nt: TGTGCCAGCAGAACGGGACAGTGGAACGAGCAGTACTTC

d_gene: TRBD2
v_gene: TRBV7-3
j_gene: TRBJ2-5
abundance: few
CDR3aa: CASSRSGRGETQYF
CDR3nt: TGTGCCAGCAGCCGTAGCGGGAGGGGAGAGACCCAGTACTTC

d_gene: TRBD1
v_gene: TRBV6-1
j_gene: TRBJ2-7
abundance: few
CDR3aa: CASSLGQGRSEQYF
CDR3nt: TGTGCCAGCAGCCTAGGACAGGGCCGCAGCGAGCAGTACTTC

d_gene: .
v_gene: TRBV7-6
j_gene: TRBJ1-3
abundance: few
CDR3aa: CASSDTGSGNTIYF
CDR3nt: TGTGCCAGCAGCGATACAGGGTCTGGAAACACCATATATTTT

d_gene: TRBD2
v_gene: TRBV20-1
j_gene: TRBJ2-3
abundance: few
CDR3aa: CSARRLAGATDTQYF
CDR3nt: TGCAGTGCTCGCCGACTAGCGGGGGCCACAGATACGCAGTATTTT

d_gene: TRBD1
v_gene: TRBV7-2
j_gene: TRBJ1-5
abundance: few
CDR3aa: CASSPGQAIIQPQHF
CDR3nt: TGTGCCAGCAGCCCGGGACAGGCTATAATCCAGCCCCAGCATTTT

d_gene: TRBD2
v_gene: TRBV20-1
j_gene: TRBJ2-5
abundance: few
CDR3aa: CSALAGGKSETQYF
CDR3nt: TGCAGTGCCCTAGCGGGGGGCAAGTCAGAGACCCAGTACTTC

d_gene: .
v_gene: TRBV6-2/TRBV6-3
j_gene: TRBJ1-2
abundance: .
CDR3aa: CASSYSRGLTNYGYTF
CDR3nt: TGTGCCAGCAGTTACTCGAGGGGCCTAACTAACTATGGCTACACCTTC

d_gene: .
v_gene: TRBV12-3/TRBV12-4
j_gene: TRBJ2-2
abundance: many
CDR3aa: CASGTGRVGELFF
CDR3nt: TGTGCCAGCGGCACGGGGCGAGTCGGGGAGCTGTTTTTT

d_gene: .
v_gene: TRBV6-5
j_gene: TRBJ2-5
abundance: .
CDR3aa: CASSYSLQQETQYF
CDR3nt: TGTGCCAGCAGTTACTCGTTACAGCAAGAGACCCAGTACTTC

d_gene: TRBD2
v_gene: TRBV30
j_gene: TRBJ2-1
abundance: few
CDR3aa: CAWSQTSDHEQFF
CDR3nt: TGTGCCTGGAGTCAGACTAGCGACCATGAGCAGTTCTTC

d_gene: .
v_gene: TRBV6-2/TRBV6-3
j_gene: TRBJ1-2
abundance: .
CDR3aa: CASNRNPAAINYGYTF
CDR3nt: TGTGCCAGCAACCGAAACCCCGCGGCAATAAACTATGGCTACACCTTC

d_gene: TRBD1
v_gene: TRBV7-2
j_gene: TRBJ2-3
abundance: many
CDR3aa: CASSQTGVRDTQYF
CDR3nt: TGTGCCAGCAGCCAGACAGGGGTTCGGGATACGCAGTATTTT

d_gene: TRBD2
v_gene: TRBV5-1
j_gene: TRBJ2-3
abundance: .
CDR3aa: CASSLTTQRTSGRTDTQYF
CDR3nt: TGCGCCAGCAGCCTTACCACTCAACGGACTAGCGGCCGCACAGATACGCAGTATTTT

d_gene: .
v_gene: TRBV6-1
j_gene: TRBJ2-7
abundance: few
CDR3aa: CASSEDVWSSYEQYF
CDR3nt: TGTGCCAGCAGTGAGGACGTATGGAGCTCCTACGAGCAGTACTTC

d_gene: .
v_gene: TRBV20-1
j_gene: TRBJ2-1
abundance: few
CDR3aa: CSARDWSSFNEQFF
CDR3nt: TGCAGTGCTAGAGATTGGTCTAGTTTCAATGAGCAGTTCTTC

d_gene: .
v_gene: TRBV24-1
j_gene: TRBJ1-5
abundance: few
CDR3aa: CATSGTLATQPQHF
CDR3nt: TGTGCCACCAGTGGGACCCTAGCAACTCAGCCCCAGCATTTT

d_gene: .
v_gene: TRBV5-5
j_gene: TRBJ2-1
abundance: .
CDR3aa: CASSRPEGANEQFF
CDR3nt: TGTGCCAGCAGTAGGCCGGAGGGGGCAAATGAGCAGTTCTTC

d_gene: .
v_gene: TRBV24-1
j_gene: TRBJ2-5
abundance: few
CDR3aa: CATQGTGSAETQYF
CDR3nt: TGTGCCACCCAGGGCACGGGGAGCGCGGAGACCCAGTACTTC

d_gene: .
v_gene: TRBV7-8
j_gene: TRBJ2-3
abundance: few
CDR3aa: CASSLWTITDTQYF
CDR3nt: TGTGCCAGCAGCCTATGGACCATCACGGATACGCAGTATTTT